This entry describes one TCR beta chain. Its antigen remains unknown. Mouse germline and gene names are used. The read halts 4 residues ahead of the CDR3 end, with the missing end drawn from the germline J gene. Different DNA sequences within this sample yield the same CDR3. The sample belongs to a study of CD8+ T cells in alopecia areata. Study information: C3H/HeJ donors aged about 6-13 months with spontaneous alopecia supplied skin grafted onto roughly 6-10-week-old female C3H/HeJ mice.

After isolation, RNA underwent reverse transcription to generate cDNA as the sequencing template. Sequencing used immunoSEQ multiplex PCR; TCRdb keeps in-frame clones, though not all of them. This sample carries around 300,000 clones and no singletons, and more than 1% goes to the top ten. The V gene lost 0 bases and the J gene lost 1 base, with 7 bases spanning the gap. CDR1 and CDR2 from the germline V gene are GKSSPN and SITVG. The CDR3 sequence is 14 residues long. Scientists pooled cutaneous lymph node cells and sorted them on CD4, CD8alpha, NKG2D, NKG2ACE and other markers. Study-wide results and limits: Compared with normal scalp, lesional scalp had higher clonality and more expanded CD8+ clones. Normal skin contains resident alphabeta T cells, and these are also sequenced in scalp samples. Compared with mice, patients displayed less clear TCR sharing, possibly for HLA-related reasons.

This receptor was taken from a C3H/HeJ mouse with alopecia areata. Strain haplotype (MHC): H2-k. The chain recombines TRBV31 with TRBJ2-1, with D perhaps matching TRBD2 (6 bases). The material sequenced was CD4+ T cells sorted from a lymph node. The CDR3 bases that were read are TGTGCCTGGAGTCTATGGGGGAACTATGCT. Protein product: CAWSLWGNYA. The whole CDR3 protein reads CAWSLWGNYAEQFF.